These 23 T cell receptor beta chains were sequenced from one sample in a study of blood T cell repertoires in COVID-19. The assay was immunoSEQ multiplex PCR, and TCRdb's table has in-frame clones only and misses some. Among roughly 190,000 clones listed, around 79% were seen once. Specimen: peripheral blood. The source is a woman aged 45 to 65 with acute or convalescent COVID-19.

The chain combines TRBV5-6 with TRBJ2-1; TRBD2 is a possible D gene (5 bases). Germline V gene data show CDR1 as SGHDT and CDR2 as YYEEEE. Trimming took off 4 bases at V and 7 bases at J, with 24 bases between the two ends. The length of the CDR3 is 17 residues. DNA for the CDR3: TGTGCCAGCAGCCCGACTCTTTTGGACCCGAAGCGGAATGAGCAGTTCTTC. It encodes CASSPTLLDPKRNEQFF.

The chain uses TRBV19 and TRBJ1-5; 10 bases line up with TRBD1. Germline V lookup: CDR1 LNHDA, CDR2 SQIVND (reference sequence). J gave up 4 bases and V 3 bases, and 18 bases lay outside the gene matches. The CDR3 extends over 20 amino acids. The chain's CDR3 is CASSILRQGAKGGFNQPQHF. CDR3 sequence (DNA): TGTGCCAGTAGTATCTTGAGACAGGGGGCGAAAGGGGGATTTAATCAGCCCCAGCATTTT.

The chain uses TRBV7-2 and TRBJ2-2; 14 bases are shared with TRBD2. J lost 6 bases, V lost 4 bases, and 4 bases had no gene match. Germline values: CDR1 SGHTA, CDR2 FQGNSA. This CDR3 has 16 residues. CDR3 sequence reads: CASSSGLAGVAGELFF. CDR3 nucleotides: TGTGCCAGCAGCTCGGGACTAGCGGGAGTGGCCGGGGAGCTGTTTTTT.

The chain recombines TRBV7-2 with TRBJ2-1; possibly TRBD2 for D (5 bases). CDR1 is SGHTA, CDR2 FQGNSA, per germline. This CDR3 is built from 17 residues. Trimming shortened V by 6 bases and J by 1 base, and 19 bases separated the two germline ends. CDR3 protein: CASRSPPSPSSYNEQFF. CDR3 nucleotides: TGTGCCAGCAGATCCCCCCCTAGCCCCTCTTCCTACAATGAGCAGTTCTTC.

The gene calls are TRBV6-5 and TRBJ1-1, with 9 bases aligning to TRBD1. J gave up 7 bases and V 0 bases, and 6 bases lay outside the gene matches. Germline CDR1 reads MNHEY; CDR2 reads SVGAGI. The CDR3 is 15 residues long. CDR3 nucleotides: TGTGCCAGCAGTTACTCGATGACAGGGGGTGATGAAGCTTTCTTT. It specifies CASSYSMTGGDEAFF.

The V gene is TRBV24-1, the J gene TRBJ2-3; 9 bases map to TRBD2. CDR3 size: 16 residues. In germline, CDR1 is KGHDR, CDR2 SFDVKD. With 2 bases clipped from V and 2 bases from J, the junction kept 4 bases outside the gene matches. The CDR3 here is CATSDWRGGATDTQYF. The CDR3 coding sequence is TGTGCCACCAGTGATTGGCGCGGGGGGGCCACAGATACGCAGTATTTT.

CDR3 in DNA: TGTGCCAGCAGCCTTTCCGGGACAGGAGGTACCCGCGGCTATGGCTACACCTTC. As protein: CASSLSGTGGTRGYGYTF. The chain combines TRBV3-1 (or the pseudogene TRBV3-2) with TRBJ1-2; 8 positions agree with TRBD1. Germline V gene data show CDR1 as LGHDT and CDR2 as YNNKEL (reference sequence). J lost 4 bases, V lost 4 bases, and 17 bases had no gene match. The CDR3 runs 18 residues.

The genes are TRBV5-1 and TRBJ2-2; TRBD2 matches at 11 bases. V lost 4 bases, J lost 1 base, and 21 bases stayed unmatched. There are 22 residues in the CDR3. Germline assignment: CDR1 SGHRS and CDR2 YFSETQ. This CDR3 is CASSGGSPGLAAIPMNTGELFF. CDR3 DNA sequence: TGCGCCAGCAGCGGCGGGTCCCCGGGACTAGCGGCGATCCCCATGAACACCGGGGAGCTGTTTTTT.

This clone appeared a few times. The rearrangement uses TRBV14 and TRBJ2-1; D is undetermined. The CDR3 loop spans 15 amino acids. Trimming removed 2 bases at V and 3 bases at J, with 11 bases between. From germline, CDR1 is SGHDN and CDR2 FVKESK. For the CDR3, the DNA is TGTGCCAGCAGCCAATGGTCCTCAGGCTACAATGAGCAGTTCTTC. Translating gives CASSQWSSGYNEQFF.

This clone was seen more than once but under ten times. The J gene is TRBJ1-4, the V gene TRBV6-5, with TRBD1 matching over 8 bases. CDR1 and CDR2 from the germline V gene are MNHEY and SVGAGI. The CDR3 loop spans 14 amino acids. V lost 0 bases to trimming and J lost 7 bases; unmatched junction nucleotides: 1. CDR3 amino acids: CASSYSDRVEKLFF. As DNA, the CDR3 is TGTGCCAGCAGTTACTCGGACAGGGTTGAAAAACTGTTTTTT.

This sequence joins TRBV6-5 and TRBJ1-1; D ambiguous. The V gene's germline CDR1 is MNHEY and CDR2 SVGAGI. V lost 7 bases to trimming and J lost 4 bases, with 19 bases between them. The CDR3 has 15 amino acids. For the CDR3, the DNA is TGTGCCAGCACCTCAAGGAGGGCCGGTGGCACTGAAGCTTTCTTT. As protein: CASTSRRAGGTEAFF.

The genes are TRBV5-1 and TRBJ1-5; weak D call: TRBD1 (5 bases). The CDR3 has 14 residues. Germline CDR1 reads SGHRS; CDR2 reads YFSETQ. The V end was cut by 0 bases, the J end by 9 bases, with 13 bases between. In DNA form, the CDR3 reads TGCGCCAGCAGCTTGGGGCAGGGAGGAGGGCCCCAGCATTTT. Protein sequence: CASSLGQGGGPQHF.

The chain has TRBV5-1 and TRBJ2-3, with 12 nucleotides matching TRBD2. The CDR3 spans 16 residues. Germline CDR1 SGHRS, CDR2 YFSETQ. Trimming cost V 2 bases and J 6 bases; bases outside gene matches: 7. The CDR3 region has the DNA TGCGCCAGCAGCTTATCGAAAACTAGCGGGGGGGATACGCAGTATTTT. This codes for CASSLSKTSGGDTQYF.

This clone was detected only once. This rearrangement joins TRBV10-3 to TRBJ1-2; D is unclear. The germline V and J ends were trimmed by 3 bases and 4 bases, with 15 bases remaining between them. The CDR3 is made up of 15 amino acids. Germline loops: CDR1 ENHRY, CDR2 SYGVKD. The CDR3 is CAISDLPAAIYGYTF. Here the CDR3 DNA reads TGTGCCATCAGTGACTTACCCGCGGCAATCTATGGCTACACCTTC.

Note on this clone: The sample carries other DNA sequences with the same CDR3. The gene calls are TRBV3-1 (or the pseudogene TRBV3-2) and TRBJ2-1; TRBD1 is a possible D gene (6 bases). The V gene's germline CDR1 is LGHDT and CDR2 YNNKEL (reference sequence). The V end lost 2 bases, the J end lost 5 bases, and 10 bases lay between the germline ends. The CDR3 covers 14 residues. The DNA for the CDR3 is TGTGCCAGCAGCCAACTGGCAGGGGACAATGAGCAGTTCTTC. Protein sequence: CASSQLAGDNEQFF.

This rearrangement joins TRBV27 to TRBJ2-4; the D gene is possibly TRBD2 (6 bases). Trimming removed 6 bases from V and 2 bases from J, with 8 bases in between. Germline values: CDR1 MNHEY, CDR2 SMNVEV (reference sequence). The CDR3 totals 13 residues. The CDR3 region is CASSGGSKNIQYF. In nucleotides, the CDR3 is TGTGCCAGCAGCGGGGGATCCAAAAACATTCAGTACTTC.

The chain employs TRBV7-2 and TRBJ2-7; 7 bases match TRBD1. This CDR3 contains 15 residues. Per the germline V gene, CDR1 is SGHTA and CDR2 is FQGNSA. V was clipped by 1 base and J by 2 bases; unmatched bases: 5. DNA for the CDR3: TGTGCCAGCAGCTTAGGGACAGGCGCCACCTACGAGCAGTACTTC. This codes for CASSLGTGATYEQYF.

The rearrangement links TRBV18 to TRBJ1-5, with 7 bases matching TRBD1. Looked up from germline, CDR1 is KGHSH and CDR2 is LQKENI. This CDR3 contains 15 residues. V gave up 1 base and J gave up 5 bases; unmatched junction bases: 5. The CDR3 is CASSPQGATDQPQHF. The CDR3 DNA reads as TGTGCCAGCTCACCACAGGGGGCTACAGATCAGCCCCAGCATTTT.

The chain joins TRBV24-1 to TRBJ2-2; the match to TRBD1 covers 8 bases. The CDR3 totals 17 residues. Trimming took 5 bases from V and 3 from J; bases not matched to a gene: 10. Germline values: CDR1 KGHDR, CDR2 SFDVKD. The CDR3 DNA sequence: TGTGCCACCAGTGGGGTGGGCAGGGGGCACTACACCGGGGAGCTGTTTTTT. This sequence encodes CATSGVGRGHYTGELFF.

The J gene is TRBJ2-7, the V gene TRBV30; 8 nucleotides line up with TRBD2. The trim removed 0 bases at V and 1 base at J, leaving 11 bases unmatched. Germline V gives CDR1 GTSNPN, CDR2 SVGIG (reference sequence). This CDR3 contains 17 residues. CDR3: CAWSVIGFAGGSYEQYF. In DNA form, the CDR3 reads TGTGCCTGGAGTGTAATCGGTTTCGCGGGAGGTTCCTACGAGCAGTACTTC.

The chain employs TRBV24-1 and TRBJ1-2, with 9 bases lining up with TRBD1. The V gene's germline CDR1 is KGHDR and CDR2 SFDVKD. V lost 6 bases to trimming and J lost 7 bases; unmatched junction nucleotides: 14. The CDR3 has 16 residues. In DNA, the CDR3 is TGTGCCACCAGTTCGTATCCCGGACAGGGGTGGGGTGGCTACACCTTC. This gives the protein CATSSYPGQGWGGYTF.

J is TRBJ1-2 and V is TRBV7-2; 11 positions agree with TRBD1. CDR1 SGHTA and CDR2 FQGNSA come from the germline V gene. Trimming took 5 bases from V and 6 from J; bases not matched to a gene: 5. CDR3 size: 14 residues. The CDR3 loop is CASSLGTGGDGYTF. DNA of the CDR3: TGTGCCAGCAGCCTCGGGACAGGGGGAGATGGCTACACCTTC.

V usage is TRBV19 and J usage is TRBJ2-2; no clear D gene. CDR1 is LNHDA, CDR2 SQIVND, per germline (reference sequence). The CDR3 is 14 residues long. V lost 1 base, J lost 1 base, and 4 bases lay in between. CDR3 protein: CASSIARNTGELFF. Here the CDR3 DNA reads TGTGCCAGTAGTATAGCCCGGAACACCGGGGAGCTGTTTTTT.